The 30 T cell receptor beta chains below all came from one sample that was sequenced in a study of blood T cell repertoires in COVID-19. Repertoires were generated with immunoSEQ multiplex PCR, while TCRdb's copy carries only in-frame clones and drops some. The table lists a few hundred thousand clones, around nine tenths of them singletons. Source material: peripheral blood. These receptors were collected from a middle-aged woman who had recovered from COVID-19.

The rearrangement uses TRBV9 and TRBJ2-7, with TRBD1 identical over 7 bases. This CDR3 contains 12 residues. V shed 8 bases and J 4 bases; nucleotides not matched to a gene: 6. The germline V gene has CDR1 SGDLS and CDR2 YYNGEE. The CDR3 DNA follows: TGTGCCAGAAAAAGACAGGGATACGAGCAGTACTTC. It translates to CARKRQGYEQYF.

The chain combines TRBV6-5 with TRBJ2-7; 10 nucleotides agree with TRBD1. The length of the CDR3 is 15 residues. Losses at the gene ends were 7 bases for V and 3 bases for J; bases not matched to a gene: 9. Germline V gene lookup returns CDR1 MNHEY and CDR2 SVGAGI. The CDR3 loop is CASKRVRDRGYEQYF. In DNA, the CDR3 is TGTGCCAGCAAAAGAGTCAGGGACAGGGGCTACGAGCAGTACTTC.

The chain couples TRBV7-9 to TRBJ2-1, with TRBD1 matching 9 bases. The CDR3 extends over 15 amino acids. Germline values: CDR1 SEHNR, CDR2 FQNEAQ (reference sequence). V shed 4 bases, J shed 4 bases, and the junction held 5 bases outside the gene matches. DNA of the CDR3: TGTGCCAGCAGCTCGGACAGGGGCCTATACAATGAGCAGTTCTTC. Protein product: CASSSDRGLYNEQFF.

The genes are TRBV10-3 and TRBJ2-2, with D possibly matching TRBD1 (6 bases). The germline V gene encodes CDR1 ENHRY and CDR2 SYGVKD. The germline V and J ends were trimmed by 3 bases and 5 bases, with 19 bases remaining between them. This CDR3 spans 17 amino acids. This CDR3 is CAISDPRGTGITGELFF. For the CDR3, the DNA is TGTGCCATCAGTGACCCACGCGGCACAGGGATAACCGGGGAGCTGTTTTTT.

The V and J genes are TRBV6-1 and TRBJ1-1; possible D gene TRBD1, 6 bases. The CDR3 is made up of 12 amino acids. The germline gives CDR1 MNHNS, CDR2 SASEGT. Trimming stripped 2 bases from V and 11 bases from J, with 12 bases between. DNA of the CDR3: TGTGCCAGCAGTGAATACACCCAGGGGGCTTTCTTT. Its translation is CASSEYTQGAFF.

This clone has only one observation. The same CDR3 also results from other DNA sequences found in this sample. The chain recombines TRBV7-2 with TRBJ2-7, with a weak D call TRBD2 (6 bases). Trimming left V 0 bases short and J 0 bases short, with 6 bases between. The germline CDR1 and CDR2 sequences are SGHTA and FQGNSA. The CDR3 sequence is 14 residues long. CDR3 loop: CASSLAGGSYEQYF. CDR3 DNA: TGTGCCAGCAGCTTAGCGGGAGGCTCCTACGAGCAGTACTTC.

The chain couples TRBV7-3 to TRBJ1-2; possibly TRBD1 for D (5 bases). Germline values: CDR1 SGHTA, CDR2 FQGTGA. With 4 bases removed from V and 8 bases from J, the gap between germline ends came to 14 bases. The CDR3 runs 13 residues. CDR3 in amino acids: CASSSTGYEGYTF. In nucleotides, the CDR3 is TGTGCCAGCAGCTCCACAGGCTACGAAGGCTACACCTTC.

V usage is TRBV7-8 and J usage is TRBJ2-7, with 12 bases fitting TRBD2. Germline-derived CDR1 and CDR2 are SGHVS and FQNEAQ. The CDR3 runs 17 residues. Germline trimming cut 3 bases from V and 3 bases from J; bases unmatched to any gene: 9. The CDR3 bases are TGTGCCAGCAGCTTCCTTTCTCTAGCGGGAGGGGACTACGAGCAGTACTTC. Translated, it gives CASSFLSLAGGDYEQYF.

The chain uses TRBV9 and TRBJ2-1; D perhaps matches TRBD1 (7 bases). This CDR3 contains 15 residues. Germline V gene lookup returns CDR1 SGDLS and CDR2 YYNGEE. The V gene lost 4 bases and the J gene lost 0 bases, with 11 bases spanning the gap. This chain's CDR3 is CASSQGGSSYNEQFF. CDR3 DNA sequence: TGTGCCAGCAGCCAGGGGGGAAGCTCCTACAATGAGCAGTTCTTC.

Here the CDR3 reads CSVVGLGVMGGEQYF. The DNA of the CDR3 is TGCAGCGTTGTGGGACTAGGGGTTATGGGCGGCGAGCAGTACTTC. The chain links TRBV29-1 to TRBJ2-7, with 8 bases aligning to TRBD2. The V gene end was trimmed by 4 bases and the J gene end by 6 bases; junction bases not matched to a gene: 14. This CDR3 has 15 amino acids. Germline V gene sequence: CDR1 SQVTM, CDR2 ANQGSEA.

This clone was picked up a small number of times. The rearrangement uses TRBV3-1 (or the pseudogene TRBV3-2) and TRBJ2-1; 8 nucleotides align to TRBD2. Germline CDR1 and CDR2: LGHDT and YNNKEL (reference sequence). The CDR3 sequence is 13 residues long. After removal of 4 bases from V and 9 bases from J, the junction contained 5 bases not matched to a gene. Here the CDR3 reads CASSRGLGVEQFF. The CDR3 DNA sequence: TGTGCCAGCAGCCGGGGACTAGGGGTTGAGCAGTTCTTC.

A remark on this clone: The sample holds other DNA sequences that translate to the same CDR3. V usage is TRBV3-1 (or the pseudogene TRBV3-2) and J usage is TRBJ2-1; 12 positions agree with TRBD2. The CDR3 has 15 residues. After removal of 4 bases from V and 4 bases from J, the junction contained 2 bases not matched to a gene. Germline V gene data show CDR1 as LGHDT and CDR2 as YNNKEL (reference sequence). The CDR3 sequence: CASSRTSGTYNEQFF. The CDR3 DNA reads TGTGCCAGCAGCCGGACTAGCGGGACGTACAATGAGCAGTTCTTC.

This chain uses TRBV7-2 with TRBJ1-2; D is perhaps TRBD1 (5 bases). The ends were cut back, 1 base at V and 4 bases at J, with 7 bases in the middle. Germline V CDR1 and CDR2: SGHTA, FQGNSA. This CDR3 region has 13 residues. This chain's CDR3 is CASSLGGTYGYTF. Written as DNA, the CDR3 is TGTGCCAGCAGCTTAGGGGGCACCTATGGCTACACCTTC.

This chain connects TRBV29-1 to TRBJ2-3, with 7 positions matching TRBD2. The CDR3 totals 13 residues. Germline CDR1 reads SQVTM; CDR2 reads ANQGSEA. The V segment lost 6 bases and the J segment 3 bases; nucleotides outside the gene matches: 6. CDR3 nucleotide sequence: TGCAGCGTCTTTCGGGAGGTAACAGATACGCAGTATTTT. Translation gives CSVFREVTDTQYF.

This clone was picked up one time. The chain recombines TRBV11-3 with TRBJ2-1; 9 bases fit TRBD2. This CDR3 is 14 amino acids long. V was pared by 8 bases and J by 9 bases, with 11 bases of the junction left unmatched. The germline V gene has CDR1 SGHNT and CDR2 YENEEA. The CDR3 here is CASSPIRTSVEQFF. The CDR3 nucleotides are TGTGCCAGCTCGCCGATTAGGACTAGCGTTGAGCAGTTCTTC.

V usage is TRBV6-5 and J usage is TRBJ1-2; 7 bases map to TRBD1. CDR1 and CDR2 (germline): MNHEY, SVGAGI. The CDR3 has 12 amino acids. J lost 6 bases, V lost 8 bases, and 6 bases had no gene match. CDR3 region: CASGRQGDGYTF. The CDR3 DNA follows: TGTGCCAGCGGTCGGCAGGGGGATGGCTACACCTTC.

V and J are TRBV11-3 and TRBJ2-2, with 10 positions matching TRBD2. The CDR3 covers 14 residues. V lost 8 bases and J lost 5; bases outside the gene matches: 5. CDR1 and CDR2 (germline): SGHNT, YENEEA. The DNA of the CDR3 is TGTGCCAGCGGCCGGACTAGCGGTACCGGGGAGCTGTTTTTT. It specifies CASGRTSGTGELFF.

This rearrangement joins TRBV5-1 to TRBJ2-7; 9 nucleotides line up with TRBD2. The J segment lost 5 bases and the V segment lost 4 bases, leaving 16 bases of the junction unmatched. Germline V gene sequence: CDR1 SGHRS, CDR2 YFSETQ. This CDR3 is built from 17 residues. In DNA, the CDR3 is TGCGCCAGCAGCACCACCGGGACTAGCCGCCTTTTCGACGAGCAGTACTTC. As protein: CASSTTGTSRLFDEQYF.

The chain has TRBV5-4 and TRBJ2-3; 10 bases align to TRBD2. Unmatched junction bases numbered 7, after V lost 4 bases and J lost 2 bases. Germline CDR1 and CDR2: SGHNT and YYREEE (reference sequence). This CDR3 spans 16 amino acids. The CDR3: CASSIRTSGATDTQYF. The CDR3 DNA is TGTGCCAGCAGCATCCGGACTAGCGGAGCCACAGATACGCAGTATTTT.

The rearrangement links TRBV12-3 or TRBV12-4 to TRBJ1-2; no firm D call. The CDR3 runs to 13 residues. The ends were cut back, 3 bases at V and 2 bases at J, with 7 bases in the middle. The CDR3 sequence: CASSLGDNYGYTF. The DNA of the CDR3 is TGTGCCAGCAGTTTGGGAGACAACTATGGCTACACCTTC.

The V and J genes are TRBV5-1 and TRBJ2-5; D is possibly TRBD1 (6 bases). With 7 bases removed from V and 3 bases from J, the gap between germline ends came to 16 bases. The CDR3 has 14 amino acids. CDR1 and CDR2 (germline): SGHRS, YFSETQ. DNA for the CDR3: TGCGCCAGCCAGCCTCGGGACACCAAAGAGACCCAGTACTTC. It yields the protein CASQPRDTKETQYF.

This chain uses TRBV15 with TRBJ2-3, with 8 bases aligning to TRBD1. The CDR3 is 18 amino acids. Germline V gives CDR1 LNHNV, CDR2 YYDKDF (reference sequence). Trimming cost V 0 bases and J 1 base; bases outside gene matches: 9. Here the CDR3 reads CATSRDPRTGMGTDTQYF. CDR3 coding DNA: TGTGCCACCAGCAGAGATCCCCGGACAGGGATGGGCACAGATACGCAGTATTTT.

J is TRBJ2-2 and V is TRBV7-3; TRBD2 matches 12 bases. From germline, CDR1 is SGHTA and CDR2 FQGTGA. CDR3 length equals 16 residues. V was clipped by 1 base and J by 8 bases; unmatched bases: 5. The CDR3, as DNA: TGTGCCAGCAGCTTAAGGGGGACTAGCGGGTTTGGGGAGCTGTTTTTT. Translation: CASSLRGTSGFGELFF.

The rearrangement joins TRBV30 to TRBJ2-5; 8 bases line up with TRBD2. The CDR3 sequence is 15 residues long. Trimming cost V 3 bases and J 5 bases; bases outside gene matches: 11. Germline CDR1 GTSNPN, CDR2 SVGIG (reference sequence). The CDR3 nucleotides are TGTGCCTGGAGCAGACCGGGGGGGAGTACGGAGACCCAGTACTTC. Translated, it gives CAWSRPGGSTETQYF.

This sequence joins TRBV6-2 or TRBV6-3 and TRBJ2-7, with D possibly being TRBD2 (5 bases). V lost 2 bases and J lost 5, with 13 bases in between. The CDR3 covers 14 residues. Germline loops: CDR1 MNHEY, CDR2 SVGEGT. For the CDR3, the DNA is TGTGCCAGCAGTTACCGGGGAGTACGGAACGAGCAGTACTTC. It is translated as CASSYRGVRNEQYF.

Here the CDR3 reads CSASKRESGEQYF. CDR3 nucleotides: TGCAGTGCCAGTAAGCGGGAGAGCGGCGAGCAGTACTTC. The chain recombines TRBV20-1 with TRBJ2-7, with 8 bases matching TRBD2. Trimming at V came to 6 bases and at J to 6 bases, leaving 10 bases not matched to a gene. Per the germline V gene, CDR1 is DFQATT and CDR2 is SNEGSKA (reference sequence). The CDR3 is made up of 13 amino acids.

The CDR3 bases are TGTGCCAGCAGCTTAATTTCCGGGACAATGAACACTGAAGCTTTCTTT. Its translation is CASSLISGTMNTEAFF. The chain is built from TRBV7-9 and TRBJ1-1; tentative D call: TRBD1 (6 bases). The V and J ends lost 2 bases and 0 bases respectively, with 13 bases between them. This CDR3 has 16 residues. Germline V CDR1 and CDR2: SEHNR, FQNEAQ (reference sequence).

The chain has TRBV19 and TRBJ1-1; TRBD1 aligns across 7 bases. The CDR3 has 13 amino acids. V trimming: 7 bases; J trimming: 4 bases; junction bases outside the gene matches: 6. The germline CDR1 and CDR2 sequences are LNHDA and SQIVND (reference sequence). Here the CDR3 reads CASTDRVSTEAFF. DNA for the CDR3: TGTGCCAGTACTGACAGGGTGTCCACTGAAGCTTTCTTT.

This chain uses TRBV30 with TRBJ1-2, with a tentative D call TRBD1 (5 bases). The CDR3 is made up of 13 amino acids. Germline V gene data show CDR1 as GTSNPN and CDR2 as SVGIG (reference sequence). V shed 4 bases and J shed 5 bases, with 14 bases lying between them. The chain's CDR3 is CAWTPPGGYGYTF. The CDR3 nucleotides read TGTGCCTGGACCCCACCCGGGGGTTATGGCTACACCTTC.

This clone has just a few counts. V usage is TRBV28 and J usage is TRBJ2-7; D is perhaps TRBD2 (6 bases). Germline CDR1 MDHEN, CDR2 SYDVKM. Trimming left V 5 bases short and J 5 bases short, with 16 bases between. This CDR3 spans 14 amino acids. The CDR3: CASSPGSARDEQYF. CDR3 sequence (DNA): TGTGCCAGCAGTCCCGGGAGCGCCCGGGACGAGCAGTACTTC.